The next 8 T cell receptor beta chains were all read from a single sample in a study of OX40 agonist ivuxolimab in advanced cancers. Profiled with immunoSEQ multiplex PCR; TCRdb holds only in-frame clones, not every one. The sample shows about 82,000 clones, around 89% of them seen only once. The sequences come from CD4+ or CD8+ T cells sorted from blood, collected in a trial of the OX40 agonist ivuxolimab. These receptors came from an adult with an advanced solid tumor such as melanoma, head and neck, liver or kidney cancer.

The CDR3 is CASSVGSGLVSGYTF. DNA of the CDR3: TGTGCCAGCAGCGTAGGTTCAGGTTTGGTTAGTGGCTACACCTTC. The V and J genes are TRBV9 and TRBJ1-2; D gene uncertain. The CDR3 totals 15 residues. The germline V gene has CDR1 SGDLS and CDR2 YYNGEE. With 0 bases removed from V and 7 bases from J, the gap between germline ends came to 16 bases.

Turning to this clone: The germline gene is not matched at one end of the junction; a read error may be the cause. The same CDR3 is also encoded by other DNA sequences in this sample. V is TRBV18 and J is TRBJ2-7, with 8 bases fitting TRBD2. CDR1 is KGHSH, CDR2 LQKENI, per germline. The CDR3 loop spans 16 amino acids. This chain's CDR3 is CASSPRTTGTSYEQYF. The CDR3 nucleotides are TGCGCCAGCTCACCGAGAACAACCGGGACTAGTTACGAGCAGTACTTC.

The CDR3 loop is CASSQGISPLHF. Here the CDR3 DNA reads TGCGCCAGCAGCCAGGGTATTTCACCCCTCCACTTT. The V and J genes are TRBV4-1 and TRBJ1-6, with unresolved D. The length of the CDR3 is 12 residues. The germline CDR1 and CDR2 sequences are MGHRA and YSYEKL. Trimming removed 3 bases from V and 9 bases from J, with 6 bases in between.

V gene TRBV19 combines with J gene TRBJ1-1, with D unclear. Germline V gives CDR1 LNHDA, CDR2 SQIVND (reference sequence). V dropped 7 bases and J dropped 0 bases, with 15 bases sitting between them. This CDR3 has 15 residues. The CDR3 loop is CASTGPGRVNTEAFF. The CDR3 DNA reads as TGTGCCAGTACTGGACCCGGACGGGTGAACACTGAAGCTTTCTTT.

The chain joins TRBV7-2 to TRBJ1-3, with D uncertain. The CDR3 loop spans 15 amino acids. Trimming left V 6 bases short and J 2 bases short, with 14 bases between. CDR1 and CDR2 (germline): SGHTA, FQGNSA. CDR3 in amino acids: CASRTIGSPGNTIYF. Here the CDR3 DNA reads TGTGCCAGCAGGACCATAGGTTCACCTGGAAACACCATATATTTT. The whole variable domain, remainder taken from reference TRBV7-2 and TRBJ1-3, is GAGVSQSPSNKVTEKGKDVELRCDPISGHTALYWYRQSLGQGLEFLIYFQGNSAPDKSGLPSDRFSAERTGGSVSTLTIQRTQQEDSAVYLCASRTIGSPGNTIYFGEGSWLTVV.

Concerning this clone: Other nucleotide sequences in the sample specify the same CDR3. The chain recombines TRBV5-1 with TRBJ2-7; the D is unclear. Trimming left V 0 bases short and J 3 bases short, with 1 base between. The CDR3 extends over 11 amino acids. CDR1 is SGHRS, CDR2 YFSETQ, per germline. This chain's CDR3 is CASSLGYEQYF. For the CDR3, the DNA is TGCGCCAGCAGCTTGGGCTACGAGCAGTACTTC.

V gene TRBV18 combines with J gene TRBJ2-5, with D unresolved. V gave up 1 base and J gave up 5 bases, with 5 bases separating them. The V gene's germline CDR1 is KGHSH and CDR2 LQKENI. CDR3 length: 12 residues. The CDR3 DNA follows: TGTGCCAGCTCACCACGTGAGGAGACCCAGTACTTC. Its translation: CASSPREETQYF.

V and J are TRBV5-1 and TRBJ1-1; D perhaps matches TRBD1 (6 bases). Trimming pared 4 bases from V and 3 bases from J, leaving 13 bases between. Germline V gives CDR1 SGHRS, CDR2 YFSETQ. This CDR3 spans 14 amino acids. The CDR3 DNA reads TGCGCCAGCAGCGAGGACAGCCACCACACTGAAGCTTTCTTT. Its translation is CASSEDSHHTEAFF.